Reported below is one TCR beta chain. Antigen specificity is unknown. The sample belongs to a study of memory CD4+ T cells and cytomegalovirus serostatus. In the study overall: Healthy Belgian adult donors included under ten CMV-positive and some 24 CMV-negative people.

Trimming took off 3 bases at V and 6 bases at J, with 3 bases between the two ends. Per the germline V gene, CDR1 is SEHNR and CDR2 is FQNEAQ (reference sequence). CDR3 size: 11 residues. Profiled with immunoSEQ multiplex PCR; TCRdb holds only in-frame clones, not every one. The table includes roughly 49,000 clones, 82% detected once. Study-level points and caveats: About 40% of the roughly 160 known CMV-associated TCRbeta sequences appeared in CD4+ memory.

The sort gate was single viable CD3+CD4+CD8-CD45RO+ cells for memory CD4+ T cells. Donors' CMV status reflects serum IgG against pp150, pp28, p38, p52. Positive selection with CD4 microbeads enriched total CD4+ T cells. Sequenced material: memory CD4+ T cells from blood. This receptor was obtained from an adult in good health and CMV-seronegative. The chain links TRBV7-9 to TRBJ2-1; D is unclear. CDR3 DNA sequence: TGTGCCAGCAGCTTGTCCAATGAGCAGTTCTTC. Translated, it gives CASSLSNEQFF.